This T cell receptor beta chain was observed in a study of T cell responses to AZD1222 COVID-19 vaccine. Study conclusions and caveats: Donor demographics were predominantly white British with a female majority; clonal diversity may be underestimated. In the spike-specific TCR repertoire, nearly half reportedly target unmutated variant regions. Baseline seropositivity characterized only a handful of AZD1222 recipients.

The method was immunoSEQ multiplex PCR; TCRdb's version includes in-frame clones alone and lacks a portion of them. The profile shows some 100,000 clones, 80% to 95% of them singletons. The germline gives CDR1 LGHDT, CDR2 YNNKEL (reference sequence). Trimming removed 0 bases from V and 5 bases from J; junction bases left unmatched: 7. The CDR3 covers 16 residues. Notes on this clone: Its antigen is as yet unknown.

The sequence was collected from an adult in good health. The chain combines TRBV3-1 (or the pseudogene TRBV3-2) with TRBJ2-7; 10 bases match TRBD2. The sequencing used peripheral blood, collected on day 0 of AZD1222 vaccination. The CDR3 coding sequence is TGTGCCAGCAGCCAAGATCTGCTAGCGGGGGACCACGAGCAGTACTTC. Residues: CASSQDLLAGDHEQYF.